This T cell receptor beta chain was found in a study of cytomegalovirus exposure and HLA in healthy donors. Study observations and caveats: Later analysis demonstrated an association between a missense DCLRE1C variant and TCR beta V- and J-gene trimming. The classifier reportedly diagnosed cytomegalovirus status with high specificity and sensitivity. Some V segments, TRBV6-2 and TRBV6-3 among them, were indistinguishable and were therefore excluded. By HLA locus, TCR association rates varied in a later analysis, with DRB1 showing the most and HLA-C the fewest.

Trimming took off 0 bases at V and 4 bases at J, with 9 bases between the two ends. CDR1 and CDR2 (germline): ENHRY, SYGVKD. The CDR3 spans 15 residues. PCR primers comprised 60 Vbeta and 13 Jbeta primers. Profiling relied on immunoSEQ multiplex PCR, and the TCRdb table lists in-frame clones only, not all of them. The sample has 100,000 to 150,000 clones, around 74% seen once. A word on this clone: What it binds is not known.

The specimen was PBMCs. This chain joins TRBV10-3 and TRBJ2-2; tentatively, D is TRBD2 (5 bases). This sequence originates from a male donor in good health and CMV-seronegative. CDR3 DNA: TGTGCCATCAGTGAGTCAGGGAGTGTCACCGGGGAGCTGTTTTTT. This gives the protein CAISESGSVTGELFF.